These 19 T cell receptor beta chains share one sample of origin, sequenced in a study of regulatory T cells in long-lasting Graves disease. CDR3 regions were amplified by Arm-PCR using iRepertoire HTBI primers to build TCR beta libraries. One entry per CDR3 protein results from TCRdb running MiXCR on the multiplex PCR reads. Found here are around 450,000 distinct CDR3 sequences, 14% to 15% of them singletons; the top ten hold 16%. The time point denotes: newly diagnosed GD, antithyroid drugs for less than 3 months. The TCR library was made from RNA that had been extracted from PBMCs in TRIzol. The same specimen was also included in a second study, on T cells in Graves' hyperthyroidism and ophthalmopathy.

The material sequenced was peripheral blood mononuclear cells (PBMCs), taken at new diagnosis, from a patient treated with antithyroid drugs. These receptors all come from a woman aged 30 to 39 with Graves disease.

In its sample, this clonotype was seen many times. The CDR3 sequence: CASSYSGGHYEQYF. As DNA, the CDR3 is TGTGCCAGCAGTTACTCTGGCGGGCACTACGAGCAGTACTTC. The V gene is TRBV6-2 or TRBV6-3, the J gene TRBJ2-7; D perhaps matches TRBD2 (5 bases). There are 14 residues in the CDR3. The germline V gene has CDR1 MNHEY and CDR2 SVGEGT. V dropped 0 bases and J dropped 3 bases, with 9 bases sitting between them.

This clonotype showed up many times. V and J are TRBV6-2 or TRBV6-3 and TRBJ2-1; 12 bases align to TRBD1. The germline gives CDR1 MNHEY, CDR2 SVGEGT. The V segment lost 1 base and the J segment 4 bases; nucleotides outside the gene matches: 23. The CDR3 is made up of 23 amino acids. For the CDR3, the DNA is TGTGCCAGCAGTTACTTCCTGCCCTCCCCGGGACAGGGGGCGCTTAGGGGTTACAATGAGCAGTTCTTC. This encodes CASSYFLPSPGQGALRGYNEQFF.

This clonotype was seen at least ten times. CDR3 nucleotide sequence: TGCAGTGCTAGAGACACGGGGGCCAACGAGCAGTACTTC. Protein sequence: CSARDTGANEQYF. The chain links TRBV20-1 to TRBJ2-7; tentatively, D is TRBD1 or TRBD2 (6 bases each). V was trimmed by 0 bases and J by 5 bases, leaving 11 bases between them. This CDR3 comprises 13 residues. Germline V gene sequence: CDR1 DFQATT, CDR2 SNEGSKA (reference sequence).

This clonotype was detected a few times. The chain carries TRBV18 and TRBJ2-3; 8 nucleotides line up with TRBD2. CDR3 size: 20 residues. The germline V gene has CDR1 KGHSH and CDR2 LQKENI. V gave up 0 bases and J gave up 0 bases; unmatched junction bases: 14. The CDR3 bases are TGTGCCAGCTCACCACCCACCTGGTTTAGCGGGGACACTAGCACAGATACGCAGTATTTT. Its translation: CASSPPTWFSGDTSTDTQYF.

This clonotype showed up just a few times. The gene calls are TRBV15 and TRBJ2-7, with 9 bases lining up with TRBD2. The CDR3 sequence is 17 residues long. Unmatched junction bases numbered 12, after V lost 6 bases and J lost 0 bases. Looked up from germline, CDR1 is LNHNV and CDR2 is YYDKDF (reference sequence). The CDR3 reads CATSRGASGTDSYEQYF. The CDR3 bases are TGTGCCACCAGTAGGGGGGCTAGCGGGACAGACTCCTACGAGCAGTACTTC.

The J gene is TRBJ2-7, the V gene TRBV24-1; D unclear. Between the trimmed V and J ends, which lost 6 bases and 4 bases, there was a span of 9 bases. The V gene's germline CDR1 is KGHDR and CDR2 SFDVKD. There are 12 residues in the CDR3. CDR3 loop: CATSPGSYEQYF. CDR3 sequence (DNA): TGTGCCACCAGTCCAGGTTCTTACGAGCAGTACTTC.

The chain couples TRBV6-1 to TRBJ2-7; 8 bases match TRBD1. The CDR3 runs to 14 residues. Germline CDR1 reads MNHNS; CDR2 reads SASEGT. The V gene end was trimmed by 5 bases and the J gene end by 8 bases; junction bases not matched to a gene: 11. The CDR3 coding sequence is TGTGCCAGCAGTAAGGACAGGGTGGTAGCCAAGCAGTACTTC. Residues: CASSKDRVVAKQYF.

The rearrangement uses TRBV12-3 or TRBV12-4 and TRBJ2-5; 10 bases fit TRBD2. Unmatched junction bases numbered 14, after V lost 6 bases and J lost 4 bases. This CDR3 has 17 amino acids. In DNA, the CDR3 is TGTGCCAGCAGGAGGCATCAACTAACTAGCGGGACAGAGACCCAGTACTTC. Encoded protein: CASRRHQLTSGTETQYF.

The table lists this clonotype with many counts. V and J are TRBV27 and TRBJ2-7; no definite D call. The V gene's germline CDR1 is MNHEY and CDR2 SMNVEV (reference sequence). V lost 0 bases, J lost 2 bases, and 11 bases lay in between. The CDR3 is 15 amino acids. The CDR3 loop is CASSLSGAVAYEQYF. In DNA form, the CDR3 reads TGTGCCAGCAGTTTATCGGGCGCTGTTGCCTACGAGCAGTACTTC.

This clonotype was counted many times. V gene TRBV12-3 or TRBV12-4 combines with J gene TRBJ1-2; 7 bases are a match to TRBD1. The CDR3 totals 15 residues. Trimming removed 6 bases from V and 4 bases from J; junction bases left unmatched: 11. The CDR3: CASRPSGQSLYGYTF. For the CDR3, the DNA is TGTGCCAGCAGACCATCGGGACAGAGCCTCTATGGCTACACCTTC.

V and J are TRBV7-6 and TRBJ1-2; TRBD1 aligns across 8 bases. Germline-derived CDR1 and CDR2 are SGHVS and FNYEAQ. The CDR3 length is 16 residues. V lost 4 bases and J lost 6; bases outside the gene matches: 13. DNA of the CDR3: TGTGCCAGCAGCTCACCCGGGCAGGACAGGGAGAATGGCTACACCTTC. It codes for CASSSPGQDRENGYTF.

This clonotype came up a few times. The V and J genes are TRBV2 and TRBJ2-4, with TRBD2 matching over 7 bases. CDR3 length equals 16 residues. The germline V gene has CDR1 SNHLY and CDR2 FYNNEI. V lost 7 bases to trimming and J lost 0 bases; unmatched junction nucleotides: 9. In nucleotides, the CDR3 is TGTGCCAGCATCGCTGGCGGGGGACGAGCCAAAAACATTCAGTACTTC. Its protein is CASIAGGGRAKNIQYF.

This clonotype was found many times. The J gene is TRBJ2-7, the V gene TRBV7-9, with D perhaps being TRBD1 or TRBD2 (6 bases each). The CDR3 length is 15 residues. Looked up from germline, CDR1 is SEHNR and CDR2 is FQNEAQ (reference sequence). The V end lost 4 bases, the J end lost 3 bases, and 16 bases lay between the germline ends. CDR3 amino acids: CASSSKGGANYEQYF. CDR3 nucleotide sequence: TGTGCCAGCAGCTCGAAGGGGGGCGCAAACTACGAGCAGTACTTC.

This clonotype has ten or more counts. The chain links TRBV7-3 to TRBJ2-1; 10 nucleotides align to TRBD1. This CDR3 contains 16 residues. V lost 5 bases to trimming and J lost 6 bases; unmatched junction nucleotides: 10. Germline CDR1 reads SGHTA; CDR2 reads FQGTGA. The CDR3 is CASSPRTGGVRNEQFF. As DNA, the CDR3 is TGTGCCAGCAGCCCAAGGACAGGGGGTGTGCGCAATGAGCAGTTCTTC. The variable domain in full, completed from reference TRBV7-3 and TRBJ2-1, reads GAGVSQTPSNKVTEKGKYVELRCDPISGHTALYWYRQSLGQGPEFLIYFQGTGAADDSGLPNDRFFAVRPEGSVSTLKIQRTERGDSAVYLCASSPRTGGVRNEQFFGPGTRLTVL.

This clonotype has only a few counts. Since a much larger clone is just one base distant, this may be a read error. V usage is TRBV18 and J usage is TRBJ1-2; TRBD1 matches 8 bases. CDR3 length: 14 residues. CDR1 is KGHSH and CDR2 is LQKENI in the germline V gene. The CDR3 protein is CASSPGQGGGGHTF. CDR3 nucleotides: TGTGCCAGCTCGCCCGGACAGGGCGGGGGTGGCCACACCTTC.

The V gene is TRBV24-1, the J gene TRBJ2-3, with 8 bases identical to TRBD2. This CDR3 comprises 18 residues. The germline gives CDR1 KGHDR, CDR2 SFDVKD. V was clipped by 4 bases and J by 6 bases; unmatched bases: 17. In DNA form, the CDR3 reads TGTGCCACCAGTGACCAAGTGAAAGCGGGAGAGAGTGCCGATACGCAGTATTTT. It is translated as CATSDQVKAGESADTQYF.

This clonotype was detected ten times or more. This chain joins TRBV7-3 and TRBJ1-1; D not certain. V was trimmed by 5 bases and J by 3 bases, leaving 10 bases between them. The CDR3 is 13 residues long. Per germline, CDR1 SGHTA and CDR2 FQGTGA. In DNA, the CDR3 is TGTGCCAGCAGCCGACGCGCCGACACTGAAGCTTTCTTT. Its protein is CASSRRADTEAFF. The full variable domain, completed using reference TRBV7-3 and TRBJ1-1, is GAGVSQTPSNKVTEKGKYVELRCDPISGHTALYWYRQSLGQGPEFLIYFQGTGAADDSGLPNDRFFAVRPEGSVSTLKIQRTERGDSAVYLCASSRRADTEAFFGQGTRLTVV.

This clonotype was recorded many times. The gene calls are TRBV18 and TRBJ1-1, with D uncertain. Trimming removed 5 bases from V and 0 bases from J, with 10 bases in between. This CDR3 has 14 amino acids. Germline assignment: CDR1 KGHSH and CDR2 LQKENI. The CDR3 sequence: CASSNRAVNTEAFF. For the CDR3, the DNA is TGTGCCAGCTCAAACCGGGCCGTGAACACTGAAGCTTTCTTT.

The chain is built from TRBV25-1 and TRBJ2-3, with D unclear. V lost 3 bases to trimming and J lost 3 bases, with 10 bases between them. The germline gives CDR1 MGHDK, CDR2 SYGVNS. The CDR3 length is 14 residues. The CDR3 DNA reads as TGTGCCAGCAGTGATCAGTTGACTACAGATACGCAGTATTTT. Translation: CASSDQLTTDTQYF.